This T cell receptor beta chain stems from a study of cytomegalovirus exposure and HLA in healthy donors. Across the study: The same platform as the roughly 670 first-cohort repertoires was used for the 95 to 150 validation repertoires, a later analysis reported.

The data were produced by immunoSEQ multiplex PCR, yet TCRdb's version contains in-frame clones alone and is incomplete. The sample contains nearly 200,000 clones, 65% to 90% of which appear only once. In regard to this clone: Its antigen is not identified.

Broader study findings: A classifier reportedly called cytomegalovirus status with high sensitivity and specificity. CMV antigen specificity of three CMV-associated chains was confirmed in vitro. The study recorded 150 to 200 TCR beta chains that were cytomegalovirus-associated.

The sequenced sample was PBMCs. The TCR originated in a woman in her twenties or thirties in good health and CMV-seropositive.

CDR3 DNA sequence: TGTGCCAGCAATCCCGGTTCTGGGGCCAACGTCCTGACTTTC. Amino acids: CASNPGSGANVLTF. The V and J genes are TRBV6-1 and TRBJ2-6; no reliable D call. The CDR3 runs 14 residues. Germline V gives CDR1 MNHNS, CDR2 SASEGT. V gave up 7 bases and J gave up 1 base, with 8 bases separating them.